The clone carrying this T cell receptor (beta chain) was recorded many times. The J segment lost 0 bases and the V segment lost 6 bases, leaving 3 bases of the junction unmatched. The CDR3 has 15 amino acids. Germline CDR1 is MNHNS and CDR2 is SASEGT. TCRdb re-analysed the 5' RACE reads in MiXCR, keeping a single row per CDR3 protein. The sample carries 45,000 to 65,000 distinct CDR3 sequences, about 9.7% recorded once. The entry originates in a study of early T cells in non-severe SARS-CoV-2 infection. For the study at large: Sequencing of bulk RNA from unsorted whole blood was done, without chain pairing.

V gene TRBV6-1 combines with J gene TRBJ2-2; 8 bases are a match to TRBD2. The sequencing input was whole blood. The TCR originated in an adult who was a healthcare worker with PCR-confirmed SARS-CoV-2 infection or an uninfected control (not recorded which). In DNA, the CDR3 is TGTGCCAGCAGCGGACTAGCCCCGAACACCGGGGAGCTGTTTTTT. It specifies CASSGLAPNTGELFF.